This T cell receptor (beta chain) is from a study of identical twins. This clonotype was counted many times. Trimming cost V 3 bases and J 3 bases; bases outside gene matches: 5. Germline values: CDR1 SGHDN, CDR2 FVKESK. The CDR3 has 16 amino acids. TCRdb reprocessed the 5' RACE reads via MiXCR and lists one record per CDR3 protein. The data contain about 100,000 distinct CDR3 sequences, 4.5% to 6.5% of them singletons. Input material: memory T cells sorted from blood. The genes are TRBV14 and TRBJ2-1, with 10 bases matching TRBD2. This TCR was recovered from a woman between 50 and 59 years old in good health. CDR3 sequence (DNA): TGTGCCAGCAGCCAGGGAGGACTAGCGGTCTACAATGAGCAGTTCTTC. Its translation is CASSQGGLAVYNEQFF.